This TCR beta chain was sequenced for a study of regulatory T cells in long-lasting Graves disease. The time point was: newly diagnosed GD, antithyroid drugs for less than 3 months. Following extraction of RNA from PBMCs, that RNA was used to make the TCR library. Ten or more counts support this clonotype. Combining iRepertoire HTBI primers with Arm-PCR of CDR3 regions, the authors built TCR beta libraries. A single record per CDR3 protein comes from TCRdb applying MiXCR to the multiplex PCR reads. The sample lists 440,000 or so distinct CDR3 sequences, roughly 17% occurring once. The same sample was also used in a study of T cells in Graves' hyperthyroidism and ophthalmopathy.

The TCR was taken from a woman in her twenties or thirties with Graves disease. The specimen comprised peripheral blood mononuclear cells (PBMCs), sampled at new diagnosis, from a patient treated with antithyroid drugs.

The CDR3 DNA is TGTGCCAGCAGCCCCCCAGTCAAGTGGGAGACCCAGTACTTC. Amino acid sequence: CASSPPVKWETQYF. The rearrangement links TRBV7-9 to TRBJ2-5, with D unclear. Deletions cut 5 bases from V and 5 bases from J, with 15 bases between. The CDR3 covers 14 residues. Germline V gene lookup returns CDR1 SEHNR and CDR2 FQNEAQ (reference sequence).